This record looks at one T cell receptor beta chain sequence and its context. The data stem from a study of shared clonotypes between healthy human individuals. Sequencing was performed with immunoSEQ multiplex PCR; in TCRdb, only in-frame clones are kept and a portion is missing. The sample includes 550,000 to 750,000 clones, just under 97% seen only once; the top ten take 0.11%. In the naive CD8 group, cells lacked CD45RO and were positively selected for CCR7, so terminally differentiated effector memory CD45RA+ cells were left out. V lost 8 bases and J lost 3, with 11 bases in between. Germline-derived CDR1 and CDR2 are MNHEY and SMNVEV (reference sequence). The CDR3 contains 12 residues.

The TCR comes from a woman aged 25 to 39 in good health. The V call is TRBV27, the J call TRBJ2-7; D gene uncertain. The sequencing input was naive CD8+ T cells sorted from blood. DNA for the CDR3: TGTGCCAGCGGCCTGAGCCTCTACGAGCAGTACTTC. Translated: CASGLSLYEQYF.